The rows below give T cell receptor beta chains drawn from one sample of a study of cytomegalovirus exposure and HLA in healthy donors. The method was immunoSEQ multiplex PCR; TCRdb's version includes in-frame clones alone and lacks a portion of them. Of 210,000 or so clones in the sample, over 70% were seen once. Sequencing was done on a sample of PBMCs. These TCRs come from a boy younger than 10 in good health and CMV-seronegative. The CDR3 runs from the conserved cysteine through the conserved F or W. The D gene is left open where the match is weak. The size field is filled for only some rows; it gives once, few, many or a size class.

cdr3_nt: TGCGCCAGCAGCTTGGAAACTTCTGTTGCTAATTCACCCCTCCACTTT; cdr3_aa: CASSLETSVANSPLHF; clone_size: NA; v_call: TRBV5-1; d_call: NA; j_call: TRBJ1-6
cdr3_nt: TGTGCCAGCAGTCCCACTCCCGAGGGAGTGGGCTACACCTTC; cdr3_aa: CASSPTPEGVGYTF; clone_size: NA; v_call: TRBV2; d_call: NA; j_call: TRBJ1-2
cdr3_nt: TGTGCCAGCAGCGTATCTGGGGGGGTCCCCTTCTCTGGGGCCAACGTCCTGACTTTC; cdr3_aa: CASSVSGGVPFSGANVLTF; clone_size: NA; v_call: TRBV9; d_call: TRBD2; j_call: TRBJ2-6
cdr3_nt: TGTGCCAGCAGTGAAGCTATTGTGACAGGGGTTCAGCCCCAGCATTTT; cdr3_aa: CASSEAIVTGVQPQHF; clone_size: few; v_call: TRBV6-1; d_call: TRBD1; j_call: TRBJ1-5
cdr3_nt: TGTGCCAGCAGCGTAGGACTAGCGGGAGAGGTCGGGGAGCAGTTCTTC; cdr3_aa: CASSVGLAGEVGEQFF; clone_size: NA; v_call: TRBV9; d_call: TRBD2; j_call: TRBJ2-1
cdr3_nt: TGTGCCAGCAGCCAAGGACTAGCGGACACCGGGGAGCTGTTTTTT; cdr3_aa: CASSQGLADTGELFF; clone_size: NA; v_call: TRBV7-2; d_call: TRBD2; j_call: TRBJ2-2
cdr3_nt: TGTGCTAGCAACGTAGGCCCCGGCGGGATTAACTACAATGAGCAGTTCTTC; cdr3_aa: CASNVGPGGINYNEQFF; clone_size: NA; v_call: TRBV7-7; d_call: NA; j_call: TRBJ2-1
cdr3_nt: TGTGCCAGCAGCTTGACCGGGACAGGGCTGGACGAGCAGTACTTC; cdr3_aa: CASSLTGTGLDEQYF; clone_size: NA; v_call: TRBV7-8; d_call: TRBD1; j_call: TRBJ2-7
cdr3_nt: TGTGCCAGCAGAACGACAGGGGTAGCCTACGAGCAGTACTTC; cdr3_aa: CASRTTGVAYEQYF; clone_size: few; v_call: TRBV6-5; d_call: TRBD1; j_call: TRBJ2-7
cdr3_nt: TGCGCCAGCAGCCCAGGACAGCTCACAACTAATGAAAAACTGTTTTTT; cdr3_aa: CASSPGQLTTNEKLFF; clone_size: NA; v_call: TRBV5-1; d_call: NA; j_call: TRBJ1-4
cdr3_nt: TGTGCCAGCAGCTCCCGTTGGGCGGGAGTGCCGCTCGATACGCAGTATTTT; cdr3_aa: CASSSRWAGVPLDTQYF; clone_size: NA; v_call: TRBV7-6; d_call: TRBD2; j_call: TRBJ2-3
cdr3_nt: TGCGCCAGCAGCCGGGACAGGGATAACTATGGCTACACCTTC; cdr3_aa: CASSRDRDNYGYTF; clone_size: NA; v_call: TRBV5-1; d_call: TRBD1; j_call: TRBJ1-2
cdr3_nt: TGCAGTGCCCAACGTGGGACAGAAGCTTTCTTT; cdr3_aa: CSAQRGTEAFF; clone_size: NA; v_call: TRBV20-1; d_call: NA; j_call: TRBJ1-1
cdr3_nt: TGTGCTAGTGCCAAGGGGGTCACAGATACGCAGTATTTT; cdr3_aa: CASAKGVTDTQYF; clone_size: NA; v_call: TRBV12-5; d_call: NA; j_call: TRBJ2-3
cdr3_nt: TGCGCCAGCAGCCAAGTGGACAGGAACTATGGCTACACCTTC; cdr3_aa: CASSQVDRNYGYTF; clone_size: few; v_call: TRBV4-1; d_call: TRBD1; j_call: TRBJ1-2
cdr3_nt: TGTGCCAGCAGCTTAACCGTCGGACAGGGCCACAACTATGGCTACACCTTC; cdr3_aa: CASSLTVGQGHNYGYTF; clone_size: NA; v_call: TRBV7-9; d_call: TRBD1; j_call: TRBJ1-2
cdr3_nt: TGTGCCAGTAGTAGTCTGGAGACCCAGTACTTC; cdr3_aa: CASSSLETQYF; clone_size: NA; v_call: TRBV19; d_call: NA; j_call: TRBJ2-5
cdr3_nt: TGTGCCTGGAGTGTTGTTGGCGGGATCGGAGGATACGAGCAGTACTTC; cdr3_aa: CAWSVVGGIGGYEQYF; clone_size: NA; v_call: TRBV30; d_call: NA; j_call: TRBJ2-7
cdr3_nt: TGTGCCAGCAGCCTGGACAAATTTAACTATGGCTACACCTTC; cdr3_aa: CASSLDKFNYGYTF; clone_size: NA; v_call: TRBV9; d_call: NA; j_call: TRBJ1-2
cdr3_nt: TGTGCCACCAGCAGGGGTTTGGCGGGAGGGCCACGTGACTACGAGCAGTACTTC; cdr3_aa: CATSRGLAGGPRDYEQYF; clone_size: NA; v_call: TRBV15; d_call: TRBD2; j_call: TRBJ2-7
cdr3_nt: TGCGCCAGCAAAATAGGTCGGGACAGGGGTGTCCAAGAGACCCAGTACTTC; cdr3_aa: CASKIGRDRGVQETQYF; clone_size: NA; v_call: TRBV5-1; d_call: TRBD1; j_call: TRBJ2-5
cdr3_nt: TGTGCCAGCACCCTAGGGACTAGCGGTGTCTACGAGCAGTACTTC; cdr3_aa: CASTLGTSGVYEQYF; clone_size: NA; v_call: TRBV9; d_call: TRBD2; j_call: TRBJ2-7
cdr3_nt: TGTGCCAGCAGTGACTCCTTTAGGGACAGGGGGCTTAATGAGCAGTTCTTC; cdr3_aa: CASSDSFRDRGLNEQFF; clone_size: NA; v_call: TRBV6-4; d_call: TRBD1; j_call: TRBJ2-1
cdr3_nt: TGCAGCGTTGAATCCGTGGAGCGTCTCACAGATACGCAGTATTTT; cdr3_aa: CSVESVERLTDTQYF; clone_size: NA; v_call: TRBV29-1; d_call: NA; j_call: TRBJ2-3
cdr3_nt: TGTGCCAGCAGCGTAGACCTCTCGAGGGACTATGGCTACACCTTC; cdr3_aa: CASSVDLSRDYGYTF; clone_size: NA; v_call: TRBV9; d_call: NA; j_call: TRBJ1-2